These 2 T cell receptor beta chains originate from one sample sequenced in a study of T cell changes during pregnancy in multiple sclerosis. TCRdb keeps only in-frame clones here, not all; method: immunoSEQ multiplex PCR. This sample has 15,000 to 20,000 clones, with approximately 88% found just once. Here the sequenced sample was CD8+ T cells from peripheral blood mononuclear cells, taken after pregnancy. The receptors derive from a female donor in good health, enrolled as a control in a pregnancy study.

This clone was seen only once. The J gene is TRBJ1-6, the V gene TRBV19; possibly TRBD1 for D (6 bases). Germline assignment: CDR1 LNHDA and CDR2 SQIVND (reference sequence). The CDR3 covers 14 residues. V lost 9 bases, J lost 8 bases, and 17 bases lay in between. CDR3 DNA sequence: TGTGCCAGCCAGCACAGGGTAAAGGATTCACCCCTCCACTTT. It encodes CASQHRVKDSPLHF.

This chain joins TRBV7-9 and TRBJ2-7, with 10 bases identical to TRBD1. J lost 5 bases, V lost 7 bases, and 5 bases had no gene match. Germline V gene lookup returns CDR1 SEHNR and CDR2 FQNEAQ (reference sequence). CDR3 length: 13 residues. CDR3 protein: CASITGTGDEQYF. CDR3 DNA sequence: TGTGCCAGCATCACCGGGACAGGGGACGAGCAGTACTTC. The full variable domain, with the rest looked up from reference TRBV7-9 and TRBJ2-7, is DTGVSQNPRHKITKRGQNVTFRCDPISEHNRLYWYRQTLGQGPEFLTYFQNEAQLEKSRLLSDRFSAERPKGSFSTLEIQRTEQGDSAMYLCASITGTGDEQYFGPGTRLTVT.